The 3 T cell receptor beta chains below come from one sample, sequenced in a study of Graves' ophthalmopathy and Graves' hyperthyroidism. Investigators amplified TCR beta CDR3 regions from RNA transcripts. After a first-round RT-PCR with HTBI primers, a second-round multiplex PCR was run. TCRdb recomputed calls from the multiplex PCR reads with MiXCR, one row per CDR3 protein. Found here are around 520,000 distinct CDR3 sequences, just under 40% of them singletons; the top ten hold 4% to 5%. The material sequenced was peripheral blood or thyroid tissue (not recorded which). The receptors come from an adult man with Graves' hyperthyroidism.

Only a few counts were recorded for this clonotype. V is TRBV30 and J is TRBJ2-7, with D possibly matching TRBD2 (5 bases). Germline V CDR1 and CDR2: GTSNPN, SVGIG (reference sequence). The CDR3 is made up of 12 amino acids. Trimming left V 3 bases short and J 2 bases short, with 8 bases between. CDR3 nucleotide sequence: TGTGCCTGGAGGGACGGGACCTACGAGCAGTACTTC. Protein sequence: CAWRDGTYEQYF. Variable domain in full (rest from reference TRBV30 and TRBJ2-7): SQTIHQWPATLVQPVGSPLSLECTVEGTSNPNLYWYRQAAGRGLQLLFYSVGIGQISSEVPQNLSASRPQDRQFILSSKKLLLSDSGFYLCAWRDGTYEQYFGPGTRLTVT.

This sequence joins TRBV20-1 and TRBJ1-5; 11 bases line up with TRBD2. The J call may not be correct, given that the DNA end is closer to TRBJ2-3. This CDR3 comprises 14 residues. Germline CDR1 reads DFQATT; CDR2 reads SNEGSKA (reference sequence). CDR3: CSASSGGRADTQYF. The CDR3 DNA reads as TGCAGTGCGTCTAGCGGGGGGCGGGCAGATACGCAGTATTTT.

This clonotype was found many times. V usage is TRBV2 and J usage is TRBJ2-5; 8 positions match TRBD2. The CDR3 loop spans 14 amino acids. The germline V gene encodes CDR1 SNHLY and CDR2 FYNNEI. Losses at the gene ends were 8 bases for V and 7 bases for J; bases not matched to a gene: 12. This CDR3 is CASLRREAGGTQYF. The CDR3 DNA reads TGTGCCAGCCTTCGGCGGGAGGCGGGGGGGACCCAGTACTTC. Using reference TRBV2 and TRBJ2-5 for the parts outside the CDR3, the full variable domain is EPEVTQTPSHQVTQMGQEVILRCVPISNHLYFYWYRQILGQKVEFLVSFYNNEISEKSEIFDDQFSVERPDGSNFTLKIRSTKLEDSAMYFCASLRREAGGTQYFGPGTRLLVL.